This note documents a single T cell receptor beta chain sequence. Its specificity is not known. Additional DNA sequences in this sample encode the identical CDR3. TCRdb keeps only in-frame clones here, not all; method: immunoSEQ multiplex PCR. Among fewer than 3 million clones, just under 95% were seen once, and the ten largest hold 0.37%. These data originate in a study of shared clonotypes between healthy human individuals. Study at large: Researchers assigned three CD4 naive, three CD4 memory, two CD8 naive and one CD8 memory plate to each donor. Study-wide findings and caveats: Investigators collected only blood, and repertoires in tissues likely differ. Generally, naive subsets (rather than memory subsets) showed larger estimated richness.

Donors were healthy HIV-negative adults without recently reported acute infections or vaccinations. Trimming left V 7 bases short and J 3 bases short, with 13 bases between. CDR3 length: 13 residues. Germline V lookup: CDR1 MDHEN, CDR2 SYDVKM. The V call is TRBV28, the J call TRBJ2-7; D remains unclear. The clonotype originates from a man younger than 35 in good health. Some clones in this sample may be carry-over from other donors' samples. The specimen was naive CD4+ T cells from PBMCs. Documented subset: CD45RA+ positively selected. CDR3 loop: CASTVPGSYEQYF. CDR3 DNA: TGTGCCAGCACCGTACCCGGCAGCTACGAGCAGTACTTC.